This is a list of T cell receptor beta chains from one sample in a study of radiation and T cells in renal cell carcinoma. Clones were read by immunoSEQ multiplex PCR, and TCRdb kept only the in-frame ones, dropping some. The sample has 150,000 or so clones; about 87% are singletons. Specimen: blood, collected from a patient whose treatment included radiotherapy and nephrectomy. Receptors originate from a woman in her sixties or seventies with renal cell carcinoma. CDR3s leave out the opening cysteine and the closing phenylalanine or tryptophan. Each record gives: clone size, V gene, J gene, CDR3 protein. Rows give clone size only sometimes, using once, few, many, or a class for an expanded clone.

abundance: .
v_gene: TRBV27
j_gene: TRBJ1-2
CDR3aa: ASSPSSGQGLYGYT

abundance: .
v_gene: TRBV9
j_gene: TRBJ1-2
CDR3aa: ASSAGGQAQISYT

abundance: .
v_gene: TRBV6-6
j_gene: TRBJ1-1
CDR3aa: ASSYSVDTEAF

abundance: once
v_gene: TRBV5-5
j_gene: TRBJ2-7
CDR3aa: ASSHRAYYEQY

abundance: .
v_gene: TRBV6-1
j_gene: TRBJ2-7
CDR3aa: ASSGPSGPSYEQY

abundance: .
v_gene: TRBV5-4
j_gene: TRBJ2-1
CDR3aa: ASSSTSGLAGGPNEQF

abundance: .
v_gene: TRBV9
j_gene: TRBJ2-3
CDR3aa: ASSVDGNTQY

abundance: .
v_gene: TRBV6-1
j_gene: TRBJ1-1
CDR3aa: ASSEVGRNTEAF

abundance: .
v_gene: TRBV11-2
j_gene: TRBJ1-5
CDR3aa: ASSLGDRGNQPQH

abundance: .
v_gene: TRBV30
j_gene: TRBJ2-7
CDR3aa: AWSDSPGFHEQY

abundance: .
v_gene: TRBV5-1
j_gene: TRBJ2-5
CDR3aa: ASSLLAGGKETQY

abundance: .
v_gene: TRBV9
j_gene: TRBJ1-2
CDR3aa: ASTKAGDYGYT

abundance: .
v_gene: TRBV9
j_gene: TRBJ2-1
CDR3aa: ASSVGTPRGHNEQF

abundance: .
v_gene: TRBV7-3
j_gene: TRBJ2-5
CDR3aa: ASRSVGVGETQY

abundance: .
v_gene: TRBV6-5
j_gene: TRBJ2-2
CDR3aa: ASSYLAGELF

abundance: .
v_gene: TRBV15
j_gene: TRBJ2-7
CDR3aa: ATSRVQSSYEQY

abundance: .
v_gene: TRBV13
j_gene: TRBJ2-3
CDR3aa: ASSSFSKRGGTDTQY

abundance: .
v_gene: TRBV4-3
j_gene: TRBJ2-3
CDR3aa: ASSPSTSTADTQY

abundance: few
v_gene: TRBV10-3
j_gene: TRBJ1-1
CDR3aa: AIRVGNEAF

abundance: .
v_gene: TRBV30
j_gene: TRBJ1-2
CDR3aa: AWYPTGNDGYT

abundance: .
v_gene: TRBV30
j_gene: TRBJ1-2
CDR3aa: AWRLRGLGYGYT

abundance: .
v_gene: TRBV19
j_gene: TRBJ2-3
CDR3aa: ASSATSGGTAPSDTQY

abundance: .
v_gene: TRBV6-5
j_gene: TRBJ1-2
CDR3aa: ASRPTGGSYGYT

abundance: .
v_gene: TRBV6-6
j_gene: TRBJ1-1
CDR3aa: ASSYQGSAGTEAF

abundance: .
v_gene: TRBV5-1
j_gene: TRBJ2-2
CDR3aa: ASVQTPKNTGELF

abundance: .
v_gene: TRBV6-5
j_gene: TRBJ1-2
CDR3aa: ASSYSRWDRVYGYT

abundance: once
v_gene: TRBV5-1
j_gene: TRBJ2-6
CDR3aa: ASSYGMRSGANVLT

abundance: .
v_gene: TRBV21-1
j_gene: TRBJ2-3
CDR3aa: ASSSRAEKTQY

abundance: .
v_gene: TRBV9
j_gene: TRBJ2-3
CDR3aa: ASSVGGDSTDTQY

abundance: few
v_gene: TRBV18
j_gene: TRBJ2-7
CDR3aa: ASSPQGGTYEQY

abundance: .
v_gene: TRBV11-3
j_gene: TRBJ2-7
CDR3aa: ASSFQGQGGREQY

abundance: .
v_gene: TRBV5-1
j_gene: TRBJ2-3
CDR3aa: ASSLDRGGADTQY

abundance: .
v_gene: TRBV7-2
j_gene: TRBJ1-1
CDR3aa: ASSLELFTEAF

abundance: few
v_gene: TRBV10-3
j_gene: TRBJ2-7
CDR3aa: AISQRDEQY

abundance: few
v_gene: TRBV30
j_gene: TRBJ1-2
CDR3aa: AWNRDRSNYGYT

abundance: .
v_gene: TRBV7-8
j_gene: TRBJ2-2
CDR3aa: ASSSGTDTGELF

abundance: .
v_gene: TRBV11-2
j_gene: TRBJ1-1
CDR3aa: ASSLDRGRKAF

abundance: .
v_gene: TRBV9
j_gene: TRBJ1-1
CDR3aa: ASSVVVRSSAEAF

abundance: .
v_gene: TRBV7-2
j_gene: TRBJ2-7
CDR3aa: ASRLAGGPEQY

abundance: .
v_gene: TRBV7-8
j_gene: TRBJ1-1
CDR3aa: ASSLGANTEAF

abundance: .
v_gene: TRBV10-3
j_gene: TRBJ2-3
CDR3aa: AITSGGSTDTQY

abundance: once
v_gene: TRBV2
j_gene: TRBJ1-4
CDR3aa: ASSEGGRAANEKLF

abundance: .
v_gene: TRBV5-1
j_gene: TRBJ2-5
CDR3aa: ASSFPGGGETQY

abundance: .
v_gene: TRBV29-1
j_gene: TRBJ2-7
CDR3aa: SVEKYTDSYEQY

abundance: .
v_gene: TRBV4-3
j_gene: TRBJ1-2
CDR3aa: ASSQTGVNGYT

abundance: .
v_gene: TRBV29-1
j_gene: TRBJ2-1
CDR3aa: SVEAQGSPDEQF

abundance: .
v_gene: TRBV30
j_gene: TRBJ1-1
CDR3aa: AWIIRGGSFTEAF

abundance: .
v_gene: TRBV5-1
j_gene: TRBJ1-1
CDR3aa: ASSLKGTLPNTEAF